These 8 T cell receptor beta chains originate from one sample sequenced in a study of cytomegalovirus exposure and HLA in healthy donors. In the PCR, 60 Vbeta and 13 Jbeta primers were used. Generated by immunoSEQ multiplex PCR, the TCRdb table keeps only in-frame clones and is missing some. Of 150,000 to 200,000 clones in the sample, 70% to 80% are singletons; the top ten hold roughly 9.3%. The sequencing input was PBMCs. The receptors were gathered from a man aged 18 to 30 in good health and CMV-seropositive.

This chain connects TRBV11-2 to TRBJ2-1; 8 nucleotides agree with TRBD1. V shed 2 bases, J shed 3 bases, and the junction held 6 bases outside the gene matches. Germline CDR1 is SGHAT and CDR2 is FQNNGV. CDR3 size: 16 residues. The CDR3 DNA follows: TGTGCCAGCAGCTTAAGGAGGACAGGGAGCTACAATGAGCAGTTCTTC. Its protein is CASSLRRTGSYNEQFF.

This clone was picked up a small number of times. V gene TRBV29-1 combines with J gene TRBJ2-7; a weak D match, TRBD2 (7 bases). The CDR3 loop spans 15 amino acids. The V and J ends lost 3 bases and 6 bases respectively, with 21 bases between them. Germline lookup yields CDR1 SQVTM and CDR2 ANQGSEA. DNA for the CDR3: TGCAGCGTTGAGTATCGCCAGGGGAGGGTGAGCGAGCAGTACTTC. Translation: CSVEYRQGRVSEQYF.

The chain links TRBV7-2 to TRBJ2-1; 8 bases align to TRBD2. J gave up 4 bases and V 5 bases, and 10 bases lay outside the gene matches. CDR1 and CDR2 from the germline V gene are SGHTA and FQGNSA. The CDR3 consists of 16 residues. The DNA for the CDR3 is TGTGCCAGCAGCCTAGTCGGGGGGGAGTTTTACAATGAGCAGTTCTTC. This encodes CASSLVGGEFYNEQFF. The full variable domain, rest sourced from reference TRBV7-2 and TRBJ2-1, is GAGVSQSPSNKVTEKGKDVELRCDPISGHTALYWYRQSLGQGLEFLIYFQGNSAPDKSGLPSDRFSAERTGGSVSTLTIQRTQQEDSAVYLCASSLVGGEFYNEQFFGPGTRLTVL.

Regarding this clone: Other DNA sequences in the same sample also yield this CDR3. The chain combines TRBV7-9 with TRBJ1-2, with TRBD1 matching 12 bases. The V and J ends lost 3 bases and 8 bases, in that order; junction bases with no gene match: 4. Germline assignment: CDR1 SEHNR and CDR2 FQNEAQ (reference sequence). The CDR3 runs to 14 residues. CDR3 loop: CASSLGQGARGYTF. In nucleotides, the CDR3 is TGTGCCAGCAGCTTGGGACAGGGGGCCAGGGGCTACACCTTC.

As concerns this clone: One junction end does not reproduce the germline sequence, and a read error may be involved. The rearrangement links TRBV7-2 to TRBJ2-7; TRBD1 aligns across 8 bases. Looked up from germline, CDR1 is SGHTA and CDR2 is FQGNSA. The CDR3 loop spans 16 amino acids. The CDR3 here is CASSLAGTGISYEQYF. CDR3 sequence (DNA): TGTGCCAGCAGCCTAGCCGGGACAGGCATCTCCTACGAGCAGTACTTC.

The rearrangement links TRBV4-1 to TRBJ1-1, with TRBD1 matching 8 bases. Trimming cost V 3 bases and J 5 bases; bases outside gene matches: 11. Germline V CDR1 and CDR2: MGHRA, YSYEKL. The CDR3 contains 16 residues. The CDR3 region has the DNA TGCGCCAGCAGCCAGCTTCCGACAGGGGTTGGAACTGAAGCTTTCTTT. This gives the protein CASSQLPTGVGTEAFF.

The genes are TRBV6-1 and TRBJ1-5, with no clear D. The length of the CDR3 is 14 residues. V was cut by 8 bases and J by 5 bases, with 16 bases left in between. CDR1 and CDR2 from the germline V gene are MNHNS and SASEGT. As DNA, the CDR3 is TGTGCCAGCGTTCCGACCCCGAGGGATCAGCCCCAGCATTTT. Translation: CASVPTPRDQPQHF.

This clone was recorded only once. V usage is TRBV5-4 and J usage is TRBJ1-2, with D tentatively TRBD1 (6 bases). V lost 1 base and J lost 4, with 11 bases in between. CDR3 length: 14 residues. Germline loops: CDR1 SGHNT, CDR2 YYREEE (reference sequence). The CDR3 sequence: CASSLRQVVYGYTF. CDR3 DNA: TGTGCCAGCAGCTTGCGACAGGTCGTCTATGGCTACACCTTC.